These 32 T cell receptor beta chains were sequenced from one sample in a study of blood T cell repertoires in COVID-19. TCRdb's copy holds only in-frame clones and misses some; the assay was immunoSEQ multiplex PCR. Altogether about 50,000 clones are present, more than 70% being singletons, with the ten largest covering approximately 2%. The specimen was peripheral blood. All receptors derive from a woman aged 55-75 years with acute or convalescent COVID-19.

V usage is TRBV3-1 (or the pseudogene TRBV3-2) and J usage is TRBJ1-3; 7 bases line up with TRBD1. Germline lookup yields CDR1 LGHDT and CDR2 YNNKEL (reference sequence). V lost 6 bases and J lost 7; bases outside the gene matches: 3. The CDR3 sequence is 12 residues long. The CDR3 nucleotides read TGTGCCAGCAGGTTACAGGGGAACACCATATATTTT. This gives the protein CASRLQGNTIYF.

The V gene is TRBV19, the J gene TRBJ1-6; possibly TRBD1 for D (5 bases). V lost 3 bases to trimming and J lost 10 bases, with 13 bases between them. CDR1 is LNHDA and CDR2 is SQIVND in the germline V gene (reference sequence). This CDR3 contains 14 residues. CDR3 loop: CASSIRQGNSPLHF. CDR3 in DNA: TGTGCCAGTAGTATCCGGCAGGGTAACTCACCCCTCCACTTT.

The chain links TRBV6-6 to TRBJ1-2, with a possible D match to TRBD1 (5 bases). Trimming stripped 2 bases from V and 0 bases from J, with 10 bases between. Germline V gene data show CDR1 as MNHNY and CDR2 as SVGAGI (reference sequence). The CDR3 is made up of 15 amino acids. The CDR3 reads CASSYGSGANYGYTF. The CDR3 coding sequence is TGTGCCAGCAGTTACGGGTCGGGGGCTAACTATGGCTACACCTTC.

The gene calls are TRBV6-5 and TRBJ1-1, with 10 bases identical to TRBD1. CDR3 length equals 15 residues. The junction had 9 bases not matched to a gene; V was cut back by 6 bases and J by 5 bases. Looked up from germline, CDR1 is MNHEY and CDR2 is SVGAGI. In DNA form, the CDR3 reads TGTGCCAGCAGACTCCGACAGGGGGCGCGAACTGAAGCTTTCTTT. This translates into CASRLRQGARTEAFF.

This chain links TRBV9 with TRBJ2-5; unclear D gene. The CDR3 extends over 15 amino acids. V lost 0 bases to trimming and J lost 5 bases, with 14 bases between them. Germline values: CDR1 SGDLS, CDR2 YYNGEE. The CDR3 DNA sequence: TGTGCCAGCAGCGTAGGGTTGACAATTAAGGAGACCCAGTACTTC. It codes for CASSVGLTIKETQYF.

The chain carries TRBV12-3 or TRBV12-4 and TRBJ1-2; D gene ambiguous. The CDR3 runs to 13 residues. The V end was cut by 5 bases, the J end by 3 bases, with 10 bases between. CDR3 protein: CASSHYQDYGYTF. CDR3 DNA: TGTGCCAGCAGTCATTATCAGGACTATGGCTACACCTTC.

This clone appeared once. This rearrangement joins TRBV19 to TRBJ2-7; 7 bases line up with TRBD2. CDR3 length: 15 residues. Germline trimming cut 3 bases from V and 7 bases from J; bases unmatched to any gene: 12. Germline loops: CDR1 LNHDA, CDR2 SQIVND (reference sequence). CDR3 loop: CASSMVASGPWEQYF. CDR3 nucleotide sequence: TGTGCCAGTAGTATGGTCGCTAGCGGACCTTGGGAGCAGTACTTC.

This chain connects TRBV2 to TRBJ2-1; 12 nucleotides align to TRBD2. Trimming removed 6 bases from V and 6 bases from J; junction bases left unmatched: 3. This CDR3 has 14 residues. The germline gives CDR1 SNHLY, CDR2 FYNNEI. CDR3 region: CASRPSGGANEQFF. CDR3 DNA: TGTGCCAGCAGGCCTAGCGGGGGGGCCAATGAGCAGTTCTTC.

This clone has just one count. The chain carries TRBV6-5 and TRBJ2-1, with 10 bases fitting TRBD1. Trimming at V came to 2 bases and at J to 10 bases, leaving 11 bases not matched to a gene. The CDR3 sequence is 16 residues long. Germline-derived CDR1 and CDR2 are MNHEY and SVGAGI. The CDR3 here is CASSYPTGGVGEEQFF. In DNA, the CDR3 is TGTGCCAGCAGTTACCCGACAGGGGGCGTTGGGGAAGAGCAGTTCTTC.

The V gene is TRBV7-6, the J gene TRBJ2-1; 14 bases are shared with TRBD2. In germline, CDR1 is SGHVS, CDR2 FNYEAQ. J was trimmed by 12 bases and V by 4 bases; bases with no gene match: 2. CDR3 length: 13 residues. The CDR3, as DNA: TGTGCCAGCAGCTCCGGACTAGCGGGAGGGCAGTTCTTC. The encoded protein is CASSSGLAGGQFF.

V gene TRBV6-1 combines with J gene TRBJ1-1; a weak D match, TRBD1 (6 bases). Deletions cut 3 bases from V and 4 bases from J, with 15 bases between. The CDR3 loop spans 15 amino acids. Germline assignment: CDR1 MNHNS and CDR2 SASEGT. CDR3 loop: CASSDTNYRATEAFF. The CDR3 DNA is TGTGCCAGCAGTGACACCAATTACAGGGCCACTGAAGCTTTCTTT.

This clone appeared once. V usage is TRBV6-5 and J usage is TRBJ2-7; 11 positions match TRBD1. CDR3 length: 14 residues. Germline V lookup: CDR1 MNHEY, CDR2 SVGAGI. V lost 5 bases, J lost 5 bases, and 5 bases stayed unmatched. This CDR3 reads CASSRTGGQHEQYF. In DNA form, the CDR3 reads TGTGCCAGCAGTAGGACAGGGGGCCAGCACGAGCAGTACTTC.

This clone turned up a few times. This chain connects TRBV5-4 to TRBJ1-3; D remains unclear. Deletions cut 2 bases from V and 3 bases from J, with 9 bases between. The CDR3 totals 14 residues. Germline lookup yields CDR1 SGHNT and CDR2 YYREEE (reference sequence). Here the CDR3 reads CASSFIGYGNTIYF. DNA of the CDR3: TGTGCCAGCAGCTTCATCGGGTATGGAAACACCATATATTTT.

This chain connects TRBV5-1 to TRBJ1-2, with unresolved D. The germline V and J ends were trimmed by 4 bases and 4 bases, with 11 bases remaining between them. The CDR3 covers 13 residues. Germline V lookup: CDR1 SGHRS, CDR2 YFSETQ. In DNA form, the CDR3 reads TGCGCCAGCAGCCTAGACCCCTTCTATGGCTACACCTTC. This translates into CASSLDPFYGYTF. The full variable domain, rest sourced from reference TRBV5-1 and TRBJ1-2, is KAGVTQTPRYLIKTRGQQVTLSCSPISGHRSVSWYQQTPGQGLQFLFEYFSETQRNKGNFPGRFSGRQFSNSRSEMNVSTLELGDSALYLCASSLDPFYGYTFGSGTRLTVV.

The DNA for the CDR3 is TGTGCCAGCAGCTTAGAGGCTAGCGGGAGGGGAGAGACCCAGTACTTC. This translates into CASSLEASGRGETQYF. The gene calls are TRBV13 and TRBJ2-5, with 12 nucleotides matching TRBD2. After removal of 1 base from V and 4 bases from J, the junction contained 4 bases not matched to a gene. This CDR3 has 16 amino acids. Germline V lookup: CDR1 PRHDT, CDR2 FYEKMQ (reference sequence).

The rearrangement uses TRBV28 and TRBJ2-4, with a possible D match to TRBD1 (5 bases). Looked up from germline, CDR1 is MDHEN and CDR2 is SYDVKM. This CDR3 contains 11 residues. V lost 2 bases, J lost 13 bases, and 9 bases lay in between. CDR3 protein: CASSLGQGQYF. The CDR3 bases are TGTGCCAGCAGTTTAGGGCAGGGCCAGTACTTC.

The gene calls are TRBV4-1 and TRBJ1-4; possible D gene TRBD1, 5 bases. Germline CDR1 is MGHRA and CDR2 is YSYEKL. The V end lost 2 bases, the J end lost 7 bases, and 14 bases lay between the germline ends. The CDR3 consists of 15 residues. The CDR3 sequence is CASSQPLRGGEKLFF. In nucleotides, the CDR3 is TGCGCCAGCAGCCAACCGCTACGGGGGGGTGAAAAACTGTTTTTT.

On this clone itself: The junction and the germline gene differ at one end; a read error may be behind it. This chain connects TRBV2 to TRBJ1-1, with D unclear. The CDR3 contains 14 residues. Germline V gene data show CDR1 as SNHLY and CDR2 as FYNNEI. The CDR3 is CASREESGRTEAFF. CDR3 nucleotide sequence: TGTGCCAGCAGAGAAGAATCTGGTAGAACTGAAGCTTTCTTT. The full variable domain, completed using reference TRBV2 and TRBJ1-1, is EPEVTQTPSHQVTQMGQEVILRCVPISNHLYFYWYRQILGQKVEFLVSFYNNEISEKSEIFDDQFSVERPDGSNFTLKIRSTKLEDSAMYFCASREESGRTEAFFGQGTRLTVV.

The rearrangement links TRBV27 to TRBJ2-1, with D perhaps TRBD2 (5 bases). V shed 6 bases and J shed 5 bases, with 17 bases lying between them. CDR3 length equals 15 residues. CDR1 and CDR2 (germline): MNHEY, SMNVEV (reference sequence). The DNA of the CDR3 is TGTGCCAGCAGAGGGAGCAGACACGGAAACAATGAGCAGTTCTTC. Translated: CASRGSRHGNNEQFF.

The V call is TRBV19, the J call TRBJ1-5; TRBD1 might be the D (5 bases). The CDR3 has 14 residues. Germline-derived CDR1 and CDR2 are LNHDA and SQIVND (reference sequence). Trimming shortened V by 2 bases and J by 7 bases, and 12 bases separated the two germline ends. In DNA, the CDR3 is TGTGCCAGTAGTATAATGGGGGGTAGACAGCCCCAGCATTTT. Residues: CASSIMGGRQPQHF.

The genes are TRBV20-1 and TRBJ1-1; D is possibly TRBD1 (6 bases). CDR3 length: 11 residues. In germline, CDR1 is DFQATT, CDR2 SNEGSKA (reference sequence). V dropped 4 bases and J dropped 5 bases, with 8 bases sitting between them. The CDR3 spells CSAKGETEAFF. CDR3 sequence (DNA): TGCAGTGCTAAGGGGGAAACTGAAGCTTTCTTT.

This chain links TRBV15 with TRBJ2-2; the D gene is possibly TRBD1 (7 bases). The length of the CDR3 is 16 residues. V was clipped by 9 bases and J by 0 bases, with 17 bases between them. Per germline, CDR1 LNHNV and CDR2 YYDKDF (reference sequence). The CDR3 DNA reads TGTGCCACAAAGAGGCGGGACAGCGCGAACACCGGGGAGCTGTTTTTT. It is translated as CATKRRDSANTGELFF.

The chain has TRBV2 and TRBJ1-6; a possible D gene is TRBD1 (6 bases). Germline-derived CDR1 and CDR2 are SNHLY and FYNNEI. CDR3 length: 14 residues. V was trimmed by 8 bases and J by 5 bases, leaving 13 bases between them. CDR3 nucleotides: TGTGCCAGCCGCCGACAGGCAAATAATTCACCCCTCCACTTT. It translates to CASRRQANNSPLHF.

The chain employs TRBV19 and TRBJ1-6; the match to TRBD1 covers 9 bases. The germline V gene encodes CDR1 LNHDA and CDR2 SQIVND (reference sequence). This CDR3 is built from 15 residues. The V and J ends lost 5 bases and 9 bases, in that order; junction bases with no gene match: 8. CDR3 coding DNA: TGTGCCAGTAGTCAACCGGGACAGGGAGTTTCACCCCTCCACTTT. It specifies CASSQPGQGVSPLHF.

V is TRBV7-8 and J is TRBJ2-7; 12 positions agree with TRBD2. V shed 4 bases, J shed 6 bases, and the junction held 7 bases outside the gene matches. The CDR3 runs to 15 residues. Germline assignment: CDR1 SGHVS and CDR2 FQNEAQ. The CDR3 spells CASSSRLAGASEQYF. As DNA, the CDR3 is TGTGCCAGCAGCTCAAGACTAGCGGGAGCCAGCGAGCAGTACTTC.

The chain recombines TRBV7-9 with TRBJ1-6; perhaps TRBD1 as D (6 bases). The ends were cut back, 2 bases at V and 0 bases at J, with 11 bases in the middle. The CDR3 length is 17 residues. Germline V CDR1 and CDR2: SEHNR, FQNEAQ (reference sequence). Written as DNA, the CDR3 is TGTGCCAGCAGCTTACGGGGGGCCAGCTCCTATAATTCACCCCTCCACTTT. This sequence encodes CASSLRGASSYNSPLHF.

The chain combines TRBV9 with TRBJ1-3; D unresolved. The CDR3 consists of 15 residues. V was shortened by 0 bases and J by 4 bases, with 11 bases between the two germline ends. Germline assignment: CDR1 SGDLS and CDR2 YYNGEE. In DNA form, the CDR3 reads TGTGCCAGCAGCGTAGACACCCTGATGGGAAACACCATATATTTT. Its protein is CASSVDTLMGNTIYF.

V and J are TRBV6-2 or TRBV6-3 and TRBJ1-2; D may be TRBD1 (6 bases). V was cut by 3 bases and J by 6 bases, with 17 bases left in between. The CDR3 covers 15 residues. The germline gives CDR1 MNHEY, CDR2 SVGEGT. CDR3: CASSYTQGREHGYTF. In DNA, the CDR3 is TGTGCCAGCAGTTATACCCAGGGGAGGGAACATGGCTACACCTTC.

The genes are TRBV19 and TRBJ2-7; 8 positions match TRBD1. The germline V gene has CDR1 LNHDA and CDR2 SQIVND (reference sequence). V dropped 3 bases and J dropped 7; count of bases not matched to a gene: 8. The CDR3 has 14 amino acids. The CDR3 here is CASSIGTGLGEQYF. The CDR3 nucleotides read TGTGCCAGTAGTATCGGGACAGGCCTCGGGGAGCAGTACTTC.

This clone was recorded only once. This chain links TRBV6-6 with TRBJ1-1, with 9 bases aligning to TRBD1. Unmatched junction bases numbered 11, after V lost 5 bases and J lost 1 base. Looked up from germline, CDR1 is MNHNY and CDR2 is SVGAGI (reference sequence). The CDR3 runs 17 residues. CDR3 amino acids: CASSRTGTGSRNTEAFF. CDR3 bases: TGTGCCAGCAGTCGGACCGGGACAGGGAGCCGGAACACTGAAGCTTTCTTT.

The chain carries TRBV19 and TRBJ1-1; the match to TRBD1 covers 7 bases. There are 13 residues in the CDR3. CDR1 LNHDA and CDR2 SQIVND come from the germline V gene (reference sequence). The V segment lost 5 bases and the J segment 7 bases; nucleotides outside the gene matches: 7. This CDR3 is CASSAGGAGEAFF. CDR3 nucleotides: TGTGCCAGTAGTGCAGGGGGTGCAGGTGAAGCTTTCTTT.

This chain links TRBV30 with TRBJ2-1; weak D call: TRBD2 (6 bases). Trimming took 8 bases from V and 9 from J, leaving 17 bases between them. In germline, CDR1 is GTSNPN, CDR2 SVGIG (reference sequence). The CDR3 consists of 12 residues. The CDR3 here is CAGKLGLIEQFF. In nucleotides, the CDR3 is TGTGCCGGGAAACTGGGACTGATTGAGCAGTTCTTC.